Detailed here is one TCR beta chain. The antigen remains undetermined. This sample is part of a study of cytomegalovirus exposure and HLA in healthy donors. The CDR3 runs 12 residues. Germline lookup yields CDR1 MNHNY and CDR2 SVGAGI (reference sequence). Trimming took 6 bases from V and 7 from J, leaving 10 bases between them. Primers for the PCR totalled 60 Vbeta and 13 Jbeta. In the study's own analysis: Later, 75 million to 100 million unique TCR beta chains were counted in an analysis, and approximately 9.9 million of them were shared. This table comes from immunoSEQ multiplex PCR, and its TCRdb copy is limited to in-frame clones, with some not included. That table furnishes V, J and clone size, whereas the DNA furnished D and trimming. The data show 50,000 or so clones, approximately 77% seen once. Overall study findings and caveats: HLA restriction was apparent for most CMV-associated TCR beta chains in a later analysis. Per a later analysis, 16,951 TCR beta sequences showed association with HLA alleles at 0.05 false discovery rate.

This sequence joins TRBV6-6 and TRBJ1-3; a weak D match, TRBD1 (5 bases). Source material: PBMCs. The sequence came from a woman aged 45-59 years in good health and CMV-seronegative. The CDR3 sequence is CASSTTENTIYF. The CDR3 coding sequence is TGTGCCAGCAGCACGACAGAGAACACCATATATTTT.